This paragraph covers one TCR beta chain sequence. V was pared by 4 bases and J by 1 base, with 1 base of the junction left unmatched. Looked up from germline, CDR1 is SGHAT and CDR2 is FQNNGV. The CDR3 consists of 15 residues. The data were taken from a study of cytomegalovirus exposure and HLA in healthy donors. The method was immunoSEQ multiplex PCR; TCRdb's version includes in-frame clones alone and lacks a portion of them. The table has about 64,000 clones, 95% seen once; the top ten hold under 6.5%. The sequencing input was PBMCs. The receptor was derived from a woman under 30 in good health and CMV-seropositive. The chain combines TRBV11-2 with TRBJ2-5; 12 nucleotides agree with TRBD2. CDR3: CASSSSGRAQETQYF. CDR3 DNA sequence: TGTGCCAGCAGCTCTAGCGGGAGGGCCCAAGAGACCCAGTACTTC.